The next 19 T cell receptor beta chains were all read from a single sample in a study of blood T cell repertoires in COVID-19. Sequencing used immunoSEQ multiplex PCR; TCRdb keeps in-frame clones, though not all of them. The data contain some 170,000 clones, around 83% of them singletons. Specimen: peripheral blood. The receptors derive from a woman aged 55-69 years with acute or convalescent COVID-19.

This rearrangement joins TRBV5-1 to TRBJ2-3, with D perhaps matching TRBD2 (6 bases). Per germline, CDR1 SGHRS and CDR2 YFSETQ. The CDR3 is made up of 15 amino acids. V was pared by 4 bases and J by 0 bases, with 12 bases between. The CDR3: CASSISGLSTDTQYF. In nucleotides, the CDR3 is TGCGCCAGCAGCATTAGCGGCCTTAGCACAGATACGCAGTATTTT.

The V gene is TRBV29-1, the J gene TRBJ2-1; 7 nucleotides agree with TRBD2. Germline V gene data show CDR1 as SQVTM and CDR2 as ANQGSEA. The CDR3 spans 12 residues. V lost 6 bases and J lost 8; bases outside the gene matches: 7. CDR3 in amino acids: CSVKTSRYEQFF. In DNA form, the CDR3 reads TGCAGCGTCAAGACTAGCCGCTATGAGCAGTTCTTC.

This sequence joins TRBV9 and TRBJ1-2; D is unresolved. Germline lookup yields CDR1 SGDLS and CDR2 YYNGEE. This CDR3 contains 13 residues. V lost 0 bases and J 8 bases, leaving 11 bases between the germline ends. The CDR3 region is CASSVGISSGYTF. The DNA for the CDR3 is TGTGCCAGCAGCGTAGGTATCTCAAGCGGCTACACCTTC.

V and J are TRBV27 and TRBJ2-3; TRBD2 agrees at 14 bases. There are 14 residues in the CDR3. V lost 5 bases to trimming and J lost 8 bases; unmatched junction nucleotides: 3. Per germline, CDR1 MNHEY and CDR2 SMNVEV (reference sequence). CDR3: CASSTGLAGGTQYF. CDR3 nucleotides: TGTGCCAGCAGTACTGGACTAGCGGGAGGTACGCAGTATTTT.

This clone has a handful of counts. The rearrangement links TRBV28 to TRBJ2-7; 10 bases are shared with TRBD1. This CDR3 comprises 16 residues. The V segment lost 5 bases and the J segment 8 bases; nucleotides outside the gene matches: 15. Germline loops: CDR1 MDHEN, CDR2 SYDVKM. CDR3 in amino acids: CASSTTGTGVPRKQYF. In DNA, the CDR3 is TGTGCCAGCAGTACAACCGGGACAGGGGTCCCTCGTAAGCAGTACTTC. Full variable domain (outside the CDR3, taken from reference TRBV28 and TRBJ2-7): DVKVTQSSRYLVKRTGEKVFLECVQDMDHENMFWYRQDPGLGLRLIYFSYDVKMKEKGDIPEGYSVSREKKERFSLILESASTNQTSMYLCASSTTGTGVPRKQYFGPGTRLTVT.

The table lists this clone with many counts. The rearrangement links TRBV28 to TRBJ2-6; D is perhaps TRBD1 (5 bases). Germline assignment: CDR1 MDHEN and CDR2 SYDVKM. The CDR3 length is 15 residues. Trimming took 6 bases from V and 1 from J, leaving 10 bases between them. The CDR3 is CASSPTASGANVLTF. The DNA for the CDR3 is TGTGCCAGCAGCCCGACAGCTTCTGGGGCCAACGTCCTGACTTTC.

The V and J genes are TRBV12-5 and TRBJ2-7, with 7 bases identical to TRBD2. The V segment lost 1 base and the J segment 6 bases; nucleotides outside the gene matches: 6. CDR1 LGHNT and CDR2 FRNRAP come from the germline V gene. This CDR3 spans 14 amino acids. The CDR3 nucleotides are TGTGCTAGTGGTTTGGGAACAGCGGGGAGCGAGCAGTACGTC. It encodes CASGLGTAGSEQYV.

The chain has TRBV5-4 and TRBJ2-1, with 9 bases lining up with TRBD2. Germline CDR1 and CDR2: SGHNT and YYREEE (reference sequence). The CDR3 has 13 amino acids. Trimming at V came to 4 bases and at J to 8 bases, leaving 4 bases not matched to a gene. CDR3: CASSPGLADEQFF. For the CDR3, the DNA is TGTGCCAGCAGCCCGGGACTAGCAGATGAGCAGTTCTTC.

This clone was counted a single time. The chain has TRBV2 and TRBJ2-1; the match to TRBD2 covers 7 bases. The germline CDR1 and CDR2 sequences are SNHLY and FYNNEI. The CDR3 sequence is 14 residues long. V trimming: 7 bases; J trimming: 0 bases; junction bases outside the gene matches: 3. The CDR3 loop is CASKRGSSYNEQFF. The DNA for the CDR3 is TGTGCCAGCAAGCGGGGAAGCTCCTACAATGAGCAGTTCTTC.

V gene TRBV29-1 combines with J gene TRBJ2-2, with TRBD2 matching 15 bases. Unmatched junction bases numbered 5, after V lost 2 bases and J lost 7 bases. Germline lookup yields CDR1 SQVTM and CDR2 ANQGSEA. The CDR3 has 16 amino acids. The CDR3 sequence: CSVERGLAGGIGELFF. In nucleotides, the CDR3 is TGCAGCGTTGAAAGGGGACTAGCGGGAGGTATCGGGGAGCTGTTTTTT.

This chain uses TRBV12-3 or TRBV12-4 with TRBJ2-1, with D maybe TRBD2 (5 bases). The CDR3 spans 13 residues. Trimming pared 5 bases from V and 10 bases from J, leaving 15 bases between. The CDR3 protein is CASSDSSSPEQFF. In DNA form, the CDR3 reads TGTGCCAGCAGTGACTCTAGCAGCCCCGAGCAGTTCTTC.

The CDR3: CSASGSESYNEQFF. The CDR3 coding sequence is TGCAGTGCTAGTGGAAGCGAATCCTACAATGAGCAGTTCTTC. J is TRBJ2-1 and V is TRBV20-1; D gene uncertain. This CDR3 contains 14 residues. CDR1 is DFQATT and CDR2 is SNEGSKA in the germline V gene (reference sequence). Trimming removed 3 bases from V and 1 base from J, with 10 bases in between.

DNA for the CDR3: TGTGCCACCAGTGATTCCCGGACTAGCTTCCCGTCAGATACGCAGTATTTT. Its translation: CATSDSRTSFPSDTQYF. V gene TRBV24-1 combines with J gene TRBJ2-3; TRBD2 matches at 8 bases. V lost 2 bases and J lost 4; bases outside the gene matches: 10. Germline V CDR1 and CDR2: KGHDR, SFDVKD. This CDR3 comprises 17 residues.

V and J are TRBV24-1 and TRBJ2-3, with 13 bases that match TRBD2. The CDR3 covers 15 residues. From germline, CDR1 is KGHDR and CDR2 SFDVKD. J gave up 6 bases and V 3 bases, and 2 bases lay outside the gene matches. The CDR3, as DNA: TGTGCCACCAGTGATCGGACTAGCGGGAGTGATACGCAGTATTTT. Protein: CATSDRTSGSDTQYF.

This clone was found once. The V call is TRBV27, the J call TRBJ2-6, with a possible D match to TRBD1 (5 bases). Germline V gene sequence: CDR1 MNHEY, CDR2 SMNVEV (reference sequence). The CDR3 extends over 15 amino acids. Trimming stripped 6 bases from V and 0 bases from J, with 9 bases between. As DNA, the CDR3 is TGTGCCAGCAGCCCAAGGGGCTCTGGGGCCAACGTCCTGACTTTC. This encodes CASSPRGSGANVLTF.

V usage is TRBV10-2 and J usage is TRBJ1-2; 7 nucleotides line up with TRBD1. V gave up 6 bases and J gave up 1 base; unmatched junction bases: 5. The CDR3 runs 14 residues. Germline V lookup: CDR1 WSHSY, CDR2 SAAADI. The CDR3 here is CASSGTAHNYGYTF. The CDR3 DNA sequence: TGCGCCAGCAGCGGGACAGCACATAACTATGGCTACACCTTC.

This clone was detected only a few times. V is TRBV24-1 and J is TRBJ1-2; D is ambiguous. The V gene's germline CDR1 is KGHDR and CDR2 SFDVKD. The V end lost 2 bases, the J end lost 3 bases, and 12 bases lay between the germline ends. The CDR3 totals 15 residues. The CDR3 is CATSDSSGVDYGYTF. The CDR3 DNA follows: TGTGCCACCAGTGATTCATCCGGGGTGGACTATGGCTACACCTTC.

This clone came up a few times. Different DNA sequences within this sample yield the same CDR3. CDR3: CASSQREDEKLFF. The CDR3 DNA reads TGTGCCAGCAGCCAGAGAGAGGATGAAAAACTGTTTTTT. This rearrangement joins TRBV3-1 (or the pseudogene TRBV3-2) to TRBJ1-4; the D is unclear. Trimming took 3 bases from V and 6 from J, leaving 8 bases between them. This CDR3 region has 13 residues. Germline CDR1 is LGHDT and CDR2 is YNNKEL (reference sequence).

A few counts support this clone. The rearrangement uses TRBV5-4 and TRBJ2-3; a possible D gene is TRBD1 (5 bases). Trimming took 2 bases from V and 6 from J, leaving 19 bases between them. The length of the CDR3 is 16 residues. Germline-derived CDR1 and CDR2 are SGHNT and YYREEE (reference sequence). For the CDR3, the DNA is TGTGCCAGCAGCTTCGAGGCCGGCAAGGGGTCGGATACGCAGTATTTT. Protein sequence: CASSFEAGKGSDTQYF.